Below are 10 T cell receptor beta chains sequenced from a single sample in a study of blood T cell repertoires in COVID-19. Sequencing was performed with immunoSEQ multiplex PCR; in TCRdb, only in-frame clones are kept and a portion is missing. Among 450,000 or so clones, 75% to 90% were seen once, and the ten largest hold roughly 1.4%. Sequencing was performed on peripheral blood. Receptors originate from a woman aged 35 to 49 with COVID-19, enrolled during active disease.

The chain links TRBV3-1 (or the pseudogene TRBV3-2) to TRBJ2-5; 7 bases match TRBD1. The V gene's germline CDR1 is LGHDT and CDR2 YNNKEL (reference sequence). This CDR3 is built from 14 residues. Trimming took 2 bases from V and 6 from J; bases not matched to a gene: 6. The CDR3 spells CASSQPGTVKTQYF. The CDR3 nucleotides read TGTGCCAGCAGCCAACCCGGGACAGTGAAGACCCAGTACTTC.

This sequence joins TRBV11-2 and TRBJ1-1; D is unclear. V lost 7 bases and J 10 bases, leaving 16 bases between the germline ends. This CDR3 has 12 amino acids. Germline V CDR1 and CDR2: SGHAT, FQNNGV. The CDR3 sequence is CASTRDGGRAFF. The DNA for the CDR3 is TGTGCCAGCACCAGAGACGGAGGAAGAGCTTTCTTT.

A single count supports this clone. In nucleotides, the CDR3 is TGTGCCAGCAGCCGTGGTGCGGGGATCACCTACAATGAGCAGTTCTTC. Its translation is CASSRGAGITYNEQFF. J is TRBJ2-1 and V is TRBV7-9; maybe TRBD2 (6 bases). Germline lookup yields CDR1 SEHNR and CDR2 FQNEAQ (reference sequence). The CDR3 contains 16 residues. Trimming left V 5 bases short and J 2 bases short, with 16 bases between.

The chain has TRBV28 and TRBJ1-1, with D perhaps TRBD1 (5 bases). The CDR3 totals 15 residues. CDR1 is MDHEN and CDR2 is SYDVKM in the germline V gene. Trimming stripped 6 bases from V and 1 base from J, with 15 bases between. For the CDR3, the DNA is TGTGCCAGCAGGGATCAAGGGGAGGGGAACACTGAAGCTTTCTTT. It specifies CASRDQGEGNTEAFF.

The chain carries TRBV28 and TRBJ1-3; D remains ambiguous. The V gene lost 4 bases and the J gene lost 0 bases, with 10 bases spanning the gap. There are 15 residues in the CDR3. Germline loops: CDR1 MDHEN, CDR2 SYDVKM. The CDR3 coding sequence is TGTGCCAGCAGTTCCATATGGAGCTCTGGAAACACCATATATTTT. Encoded protein: CASSSIWSSGNTIYF. Complete variable domain (other parts from reference TRBV28 and TRBJ1-3): DVKVTQSSRYLVKRTGEKVFLECVQDMDHENMFWYRQDPGLGLRLIYFSYDVKMKEKGDIPEGYSVSREKKERFSLILESASTNQTSMYLCASSSIWSSGNTIYFGEGSWLTVV.

The chain has TRBV19 and TRBJ2-5; tentative D call: TRBD2 (5 bases). This CDR3 is 16 amino acids long. V was trimmed by 3 bases and J by 0 bases, leaving 14 bases between them. In germline, CDR1 is LNHDA, CDR2 SQIVND (reference sequence). The CDR3 region is CASSIPFGADQETQYF. CDR3 nucleotide sequence: TGTGCCAGTAGTATCCCATTTGGAGCGGACCAAGAGACCCAGTACTTC.

V usage is TRBV4-1 and J usage is TRBJ1-6; maybe TRBD1 (6 bases). The germline V gene encodes CDR1 MGHRA and CDR2 YSYEKL. CDR3 length equals 17 residues. V dropped 7 bases and J dropped 7 bases, with 23 bases sitting between them. The CDR3 coding sequence is TGCGCCAGCAAAACTACACTGGGGGGGCGCCGAAATTCACCCCTCCACTTT. It specifies CASKTTLGGRRNSPLHF.

The chain joins TRBV19 to TRBJ1-4; TRBD1 is a possible D gene (5 bases). Trimming took 6 bases from V and 7 from J, leaving 15 bases between them. The germline CDR1 and CDR2 sequences are LNHDA and SQIVND (reference sequence). This CDR3 is built from 14 residues. The CDR3 DNA is TGTGCCAGTAGAAAGGGGACTCGCAGTGAAAAACTGTTTTTT. Protein product: CASRKGTRSEKLFF. Full variable domain (rest looked up from reference TRBV19 and TRBJ1-4): DGGITQSPKYLFRKEGQNVTLSCEQNLNHDAMYWYRQDPGQGLRLIYYSQIVNDFQKGDIAEGYSVSREKKESFPLTVTSAQKNPTAFYLCASRKGTRSEKLFFGSGTQLSVL.

The V and J genes are TRBV5-1 and TRBJ2-5, with D perhaps TRBD1 (6 bases). CDR1 is SGHRS, CDR2 YFSETQ, per germline. The CDR3 covers 15 residues. V lost 2 bases and J 3 bases, leaving 14 bases between the germline ends. CDR3 in DNA: TGCGCCAGCAGCTTACTAGGGGGTAACGAAGAGACCCAGTACTTC. Translating it yields CASSLLGGNEETQYF.

The chain combines TRBV5-4 with TRBJ2-7; unclear D gene. With 0 bases removed from V and 12 bases from J, the gap between germline ends came to 13 bases. The CDR3 totals 12 residues. Germline lookup yields CDR1 SGHNT and CDR2 YYREEE (reference sequence). The CDR3 nucleotides are TGTGCCAGCAGCTTGGCCGACGGAGTGGCGTACTTC. This translates into CASSLADGVAYF.